The 23 T cell receptor beta chains presented below share a single source sample, sequenced in a study of cytomegalovirus exposure and HLA in healthy donors. Use of 60 Vbeta and 13 Jbeta primers characterized the PCR. Only in-frame clones appear in the TCRdb table, and some are missing; sequencing was by immunoSEQ multiplex PCR. The data show some 150,000 clones, 78% seen once. The sample taken for sequencing was PBMCs. The receptors were sampled from a man aged 40-55 years in good health and CMV-seropositive.

V gene TRBV19 combines with J gene TRBJ2-4, with 14 positions matching TRBD2. Germline V gives CDR1 LNHDA, CDR2 SQIVND (reference sequence). With 5 bases clipped from V and 8 bases from J, the junction kept 23 bases outside the gene matches. This CDR3 comprises 21 residues. The CDR3 is CASSSKPGQGGTSGSRDIQYF. The CDR3 nucleotides are TGTGCCAGTAGTTCTAAACCGGGACAGGGAGGGACTAGCGGGAGTAGGGACATTCAGTACTTC.

The J gene is TRBJ2-5, the V gene TRBV19; TRBD2 agrees at 9 bases. Per germline, CDR1 LNHDA and CDR2 SQIVND (reference sequence). With V trimmed by 6 bases and J by 4 bases, 9 bases remained unmatched. The CDR3 length is 15 residues. The CDR3 sequence: CASRYSGSDGETQYF. CDR3 nucleotides: TGTGCCAGTAGATATAGCGGGAGTGACGGAGAGACCCAGTACTTC.

The table lists this clone with a few counts. The chain uses TRBV7-2 and TRBJ2-7; 10 bases fit TRBD2. The CDR3 is 14 amino acids. Germline loops: CDR1 SGHTA, CDR2 FQGNSA. After removal of 5 bases from V and 8 bases from J, the junction contained 9 bases not matched to a gene. The CDR3 DNA follows: TGTGCCAGCAGCGACACCGGGACTAGCGTTAAGCAGTACTTC. It codes for CASSDTGTSVKQYF.

The chain couples TRBV11-2 to TRBJ2-1; tentative D call: TRBD2 (5 bases). The V gene lost 1 base and the J gene lost 8 bases, with 12 bases spanning the gap. The CDR3 extends over 14 amino acids. The V gene's germline CDR1 is SGHAT and CDR2 FQNNGV. In DNA, the CDR3 is TGTGCCAGCAGCTTAGGCACACTAGTCCATGAGCAGTTCTTC. Its translation is CASSLGTLVHEQFF. Supplemented by reference TRBV11-2 and TRBJ2-1, the full variable domain reads EAGVAQSPRYKIIEKRQSVAFWCNPISGHATLYWYQQILGQGPKLLIQFQNNGVVDDSQLPKDRFSAERLKGVDSTLKIQPAKLEDSAVYLCASSLGTLVHEQFFGPGTRLTVL.

The V call is TRBV7-6, the J call TRBJ2-1; D possibly corresponds to TRBD1 (5 bases). This CDR3 has 13 residues. Germline values: CDR1 SGHVS, CDR2 FNYEAQ. Deletions cut 3 bases from V and 6 bases from J, with 9 bases between. The CDR3 nucleotides read TGTGCCAGCAGCTTTCGACAGTCCAATGAGCAGTTCTTC. Translating gives CASSFRQSNEQFF.

V usage is TRBV5-4 and J usage is TRBJ2-7; 9 bases are a match to TRBD2. The length of the CDR3 is 15 residues. Per the germline V gene, CDR1 is SGHNT and CDR2 is YYREEE (reference sequence). Trimming at V came to 4 bases and at J to 4 bases, leaving 9 bases not matched to a gene. CDR3 sequence (DNA): TGTGCCAGCAGCCCTCGAGGGACTAGCACGTACGAGCAGTACTTC. Amino acid sequence: CASSPRGTSTYEQYF.

The chain has TRBV27 and TRBJ1-2, with TRBD1 matching 8 bases. This CDR3 region has 16 residues. Germline CDR1 and CDR2: MNHEY and SMNVEV (reference sequence). J lost 8 bases, V lost 5 bases, and 16 bases had no gene match. CDR3 bases: TGTGCCAGCAGTCCCAACCGACAGGGGCCCCTTCCCGGCTACACCTTC. It is translated as CASSPNRQGPLPGYTF.

The chain has TRBV19 and TRBJ2-1, with 9 bases aligning to TRBD2. Germline-derived CDR1 and CDR2 are LNHDA and SQIVND (reference sequence). The V gene end was trimmed by 1 base and the J gene end by 7 bases; junction bases not matched to a gene: 5. CDR3 length equals 15 residues. CDR3 sequence: CASSIGSGSTNEQFF. The DNA of the CDR3 is TGTGCCAGTAGTATAGGTAGCGGGAGTACGAATGAGCAGTTCTTC. Filled out from reference TRBV19 and TRBJ2-1, the complete variable domain reads DGGITQSPKYLFRKEGQNVTLSCEQNLNHDAMYWYRQDPGQGLRLIYYSQIVNDFQKGDIAEGYSVSREKKESFPLTVTSAQKNPTAFYLCASSIGSGSTNEQFFGPGTRLTVL.

The rearrangement uses TRBV5-6 and TRBJ2-7; D is undetermined. The CDR3 is 12 residues long. CDR1 SGHDT and CDR2 YYEEEE come from the germline V gene. The V end lost 1 base, the J end lost 6 bases, and 8 bases lay between the germline ends. In DNA form, the CDR3 reads TGTGCCAGCAGCTTGACGGTAACCGAGCAGTACTTC. Protein sequence: CASSLTVTEQYF.

The rearrangement links TRBV10-3 to TRBJ2-5; 7 positions agree with TRBD1. V lost 0 bases, J lost 3 bases, and 7 bases stayed unmatched. The length of the CDR3 is 16 residues. Germline V gene lookup returns CDR1 ENHRY and CDR2 SYGVKD. CDR3 sequence (DNA): TGTGCCATCAGTGAGTCTGAGGGGACAGCTAAAGAGACCCAGTACTTC. Protein: CAISESEGTAKETQYF.

This sequence joins TRBV6-6 and TRBJ1-6; 7 positions match TRBD1. CDR1 is MNHNY, CDR2 SVGAGI, per germline (reference sequence). With V trimmed by 10 bases and J by 6 bases, 6 bases remained unmatched. This CDR3 region has 13 residues. CDR3 nucleotides: TGTGCCACTGGACAGGTCTTTAATTCACCCCTCCACTTT. Protein product: CATGQVFNSPLHF.

This chain's CDR3 is CASSPGLAGAGELFF. The CDR3 region has the DNA TGTGCCAGCAGTCCGGGACTAGCGGGAGCCGGGGAGCTGTTTTTT. V usage is TRBV2 and J usage is TRBJ2-2, with 14 bases identical to TRBD2. The CDR3 is made up of 15 amino acids. Germline V CDR1 and CDR2: SNHLY, FYNNEI. Trimming took 5 bases from V and 6 from J; bases not matched to a gene: 2. Full variable domain (rest looked up from reference TRBV2 and TRBJ2-2): EPEVTQTPSHQVTQMGQEVILRCVPISNHLYFYWYRQILGQKVEFLVSFYNNEISEKSEIFDDQFSVERPDGSNFTLKIRSTKLEDSAMYFCASSPGLAGAGELFFGEGSRLTVL.

The genes are TRBV11-2 and TRBJ2-7; the match to TRBD1 covers 9 bases. The germline gives CDR1 SGHAT, CDR2 FQNNGV. Trimming at V came to 3 bases and at J to 1 base, leaving 13 bases not matched to a gene. The CDR3 loop spans 18 amino acids. Here the CDR3 DNA reads TGTGCCAGCAGCTTCACTAGAATTACCGGGACAGGGTCCTACGAGCAGTACTTC. Its translation: CASSFTRITGTGSYEQYF.

CDR3 bases: TGTGCCAGCAGCAGGGGACAGGGGAACACTGAAGCTTTCTTT. This gives the protein CASSRGQGNTEAFF. The chain links TRBV13 to TRBJ1-1, with 9 bases fitting TRBD1. Losses at the gene ends were 5 bases for V and 1 base for J; bases not matched to a gene: 2. The CDR3 is made up of 14 amino acids. Germline V lookup: CDR1 PRHDT, CDR2 FYEKMQ (reference sequence).

The chain carries TRBV11-2 and TRBJ2-7; 8 bases align to TRBD2. The CDR3 is 11 amino acids. The germline V gene encodes CDR1 SGHAT and CDR2 FQNNGV. The V gene end was trimmed by 5 bases and the J gene end by 9 bases; junction bases not matched to a gene: 3. The CDR3 is CASSVGGGQYF. For the CDR3, the DNA is TGTGCCAGCAGCGTCGGGGGGGGGCAGTACTTC.

This chain joins TRBV4-1 and TRBJ1-5; 7 positions match TRBD1. The V segment lost 0 bases and the J segment 3 bases; nucleotides outside the gene matches: 5. Germline V gene sequence: CDR1 MGHRA, CDR2 YSYEKL. This CDR3 comprises 16 residues. The CDR3 region is CASSQDIDRDNQPQHF. CDR3 in DNA: TGCGCCAGCAGCCAAGACATAGACAGGGACAATCAGCCCCAGCATTTT.

This chain joins TRBV5-1 and TRBJ2-3, with 8 bases identical to TRBD2. CDR1 is SGHRS and CDR2 is YFSETQ in the germline V gene. With 0 bases clipped from V and 5 bases from J, the junction kept 11 bases outside the gene matches. The CDR3 consists of 17 residues. In DNA, the CDR3 is TGCGCCAGCAGCTTGGCCTTGAGCGGGAGCCGGGGAGATACGCAGTATTTT. Amino acid sequence: CASSLALSGSRGDTQYF. Full variable domain (outside the CDR3, taken from reference TRBV5-1 and TRBJ2-3): KAGVTQTPRYLIKTRGQQVTLSCSPISGHRSVSWYQQTPGQGLQFLFEYFSETQRNKGNFPGRFSGRQFSNSRSEMNVSTLELGDSALYLCASSLALSGSRGDTQYFGPGTRLTVL.

The chain joins TRBV27 to TRBJ2-2; possibly TRBD2 for D (5 bases). Between the trimmed V and J ends, which lost 9 bases and 1 base, there was a span of 12 bases. CDR3 size: 14 residues. In germline, CDR1 is MNHEY, CDR2 SMNVEV (reference sequence). Here the CDR3 DNA reads TGTGCCAGGCTACTCGGGAAGAACACCGGGGAGCTGTTTTTT. It translates to CARLLGKNTGELFF.

A few counts support this clone. This chain links TRBV5-1 with TRBJ1-5; the D is unclear. Germline V lookup: CDR1 SGHRS, CDR2 YFSETQ. Trimming took off 0 bases at V and 3 bases at J, with 4 bases between the two ends. This CDR3 has 13 amino acids. Written as DNA, the CDR3 is TGCGCCAGCAGCTTGGACTTCAATCAGCCCCAGCATTTT. This encodes CASSLDFNQPQHF.

CDR3 region: CASSRLAVDTGELFF. CDR3 DNA: TGTGCCAGCAGCCGTTTAGCGGTAGACACCGGGGAGCTGTTTTTT. The chain combines TRBV7-9 with TRBJ2-2, with D possibly TRBD2 on 6 matching bases. Germline CDR1 and CDR2: SEHNR and FQNEAQ (reference sequence). This CDR3 has 15 residues. Trimming took off 5 bases at V and 3 bases at J, with 13 bases between the two ends.

The chain couples TRBV28 to TRBJ2-1; 9 bases fit TRBD1. Trimming took 5 bases from V and 4 from J; bases not matched to a gene: 9. Germline loops: CDR1 MDHEN, CDR2 SYDVKM. There are 16 residues in the CDR3. For the CDR3, the DNA is TGTGCCAGCAGTGGCGCCGGGACAGGGAGTTACAATGAGCAGTTCTTC. Translation gives CASSGAGTGSYNEQFF.

V and J are TRBV5-1 and TRBJ2-1; tentative D call: TRBD1 (6 bases). The V end was cut by 2 bases, the J end by 5 bases, with 14 bases between. Germline V gene sequence: CDR1 SGHRS, CDR2 YFSETQ. CDR3 length: 15 residues. In DNA form, the CDR3 reads TGCGCCAGCAGCTTCAGGGGCGGAATGGACAATGAGCAGTTCTTC. As protein: CASSFRGGMDNEQFF. The full variable domain, with the rest looked up from reference TRBV5-1 and TRBJ2-1, is KAGVTQTPRYLIKTRGQQVTLSCSPISGHRSVSWYQQTPGQGLQFLFEYFSETQRNKGNFPGRFSGRQFSNSRSEMNVSTLELGDSALYLCASSFRGGMDNEQFFGPGTRLTVL.

The chain carries TRBV7-2 and TRBJ1-2, with 9 bases aligning to TRBD1. The CDR3 contains 13 residues. Per germline, CDR1 SGHTA and CDR2 FQGNSA. The V segment lost 5 bases and the J segment 7 bases; nucleotides outside the gene matches: 5. The CDR3 DNA is TGTGCCAGCAGCCCACACAGGGGGCTTGGCTACACCTTC. It codes for CASSPHRGLGYTF.